This is a list of T cell receptor beta chains from one sample in a study of T cells after yellow fever vaccination. TCRdb processed the 5' RACE reads anew with MiXCR; each CDR3 protein has one entry. This sample carries about 550,000 distinct CDR3 sequences, around 21% of them seen once, and the ten largest clones take 13% to 15%. The material was PBMCs, obtained 15 days after the yellow fever booster vaccination. The receptor source for this set is a man aged 30 to 45 who received the YFV17D yellow fever vaccine. CDR3s include the opening cysteine and the closing phenylalanine or tryptophan. The D gene is left open where the match is weak. A clone size is listed for some rows: how often the clone was seen (once, few, many), or a class if it is expanded.

V,size,J,D,DNA,CDR3
TRBV28,.,TRBJ2-5,TRBD2,TGTGCCGGGGGGGCATTAGCGGGAGGGCCGGAGACCCAGTACTTC,CAGGALAGGPETQYF
TRBV6-5,.,TRBJ2-5,TRBD1,TGTGCCAGCAGTTCCCTGGACAGGACGGGAGAGACCCAGTACTTC,CASSSLDRTGETQYF
TRBV29-1,.,TRBJ2-5,TRBD2,TGCAGCGTTAGCGGGAGGGCCATCGAGACCCAGTACTTC,CSVSGRAIETQYF
TRBV5-1,many,TRBJ2-2,TRBD1,TGCGCCAGCAGCTCCGGGACAGGGTTTGCCGGGGAGCTGTTTTTT,CASSSGTGFAGELFF
TRBV2,few,TRBJ2-1,TRBD2,TGTGCCAGCAGTGTCAGGCTAGCGGGATCCTACAATGAGCAGTTCTTC,CASSVRLAGSYNEQFF
TRBV5-1,few,TRBJ2-1,TRBD1,TGCGCCAGCAGCTTTACCCAGGGGGCATACAATGAGCAGTTCTTC,CASSFTQGAYNEQFF
TRBV7-2,.,TRBJ2-3,TRBD2,TGTGCCAGCAGCTTTAATGGGGGGGCAGATACGCAGTATTTT,CASSFNGGADTQYF
TRBV5-1,.,TRBJ2-5,.,TGCGCCAGCAGCTATACGGGGGAAAAGACCCAGTACTTC,CASSYTGEKTQYF
TRBV4-3,.,TRBJ2-7,.,TGCGCCAGCAGCCAGTACACATCAGGGACGCGCTACGAGCAGTACTTC,CASSQYTSGTRYEQYF
TRBV20-1,.,TRBJ2-6,.,TGCAGTTACAGGGTCTCTGGGGCCAACGTCCTGACTTTC,CSYRVSGANVLTF
TRBV29-1,few,TRBJ2-3,.,TGCAGCGTTTTAGCGAAAGATACGCAGTATTTT,CSVLAKDTQYF
TRBV4-3,few,TRBJ2-1,TRBD2,TGCGCCAGCAGCCAACAACTAGCGGGATTCTATGAGCAGTTCTTC,CASSQQLAGFYEQFF
TRBV5-4,few,TRBJ2-3,TRBD2,TGTGCCAGCAGCTTCACTAGCGGGAGAGGCACAGATACGCAGTATTTT,CASSFTSGRGTDTQYF
TRBV29-1,.,TRBJ2-7,.,TGCAGCGCCAAATTCAGTTTCTCCTACGAGCAGTACTTC,CSAKFSFSYEQYF
TRBV7-2,few,TRBJ2-7,.,TGTGCCAGCAGCTTAATGGGGCATCTACCCTACGAGCAGTACTTC,CASSLMGHLPYEQYF
TRBV29-1,few,TRBJ2-1,TRBD2,TGCAGCGTTGATCAAGGAGTCGGGACTAAAAATGAGCAGTTCTTC,CSVDQGVGTKNEQFF
TRBV20-1,few,TRBJ1-5,.,TGCAGTGCTAGAGCTTCCACGGAGCGGCCCCAGCATTTT,CSARASTERPQHF
TRBV5-1,few,TRBJ1-4,.,TGCGCCAGCAGCTTGGATTTAGCTAATGAAAAACTGTTTTTT,CASSLDLANEKLFF
TRBV12-3/TRBV12-4,few,TRBJ1-2,.,TGTGCCAGCAGTTTTGGGCTGACGGGTGGCTACACCTTC,CASSFGLTGGYTF
TRBV7-9,.,TRBJ2-7,TRBD2,TGTGCCAGCAGTGCTACTAGCGGGGGCTACGAGCAGTACTTC,CASSATSGGYEQYF
TRBV10-3,.,TRBJ1-5,.,TGTGCCATCAGTGAAGGCCTTCAGCCCCAGCATTTT,CAISEGLQPQHF
TRBV6-1,few,TRBJ2-2,.,TGTGCCAGCAGCCCACAGGCTGGGAACACCGGGGAGCTGTTTTTT,CASSPQAGNTGELFF
TRBV12-3/TRBV12-4,.,TRBJ1-1,.,TGTGCCAGCAGACCATACAGACCCTCTTGGAGGACTGAAGCTTTCTTT,CASRPYRPSWRTEAFF
TRBV7-2,few,TRBJ2-2,.,TGTGCCAGCAGCAAGACTCACACCGGGGAGCTGTTTTTT,CASSKTHTGELFF
TRBV27,few,TRBJ1-2,.,TGTGCCAGCAGTCCGCAATTCCAGGGGTTTTACTATGGCTACACCTTC,CASSPQFQGFYYGYTF
TRBV7-8,.,TRBJ2-1,TRBD2,TGTGCCAGCAGCTTAGAGTCTAGCGGGAGGGGCAATGAGCAGTTCTTC,CASSLESSGRGNEQFF
TRBV15,.,TRBJ2-1,.,TGTGCCACCAGCAGAGATGTTAGGGATGAGCAGTTCTTC,CATSRDVRDEQFF
TRBV5-1,few,TRBJ2-5,.,TGCGCCAGCAGCTTGGAGGGATCGAAAGGAGAGACCCAGTACTTC,CASSLEGSKGETQYF
TRBV7-9,.,TRBJ2-1,TRBD2,TGTGCCAGCAGCAGCCGACCCGGGACTAGTTTTATGTATGAGCAGTTCTTC,CASSSRPGTSFMYEQFF
TRBV7-8,few,TRBJ1-3,TRBD1,TGTGCCAGCGCCGAGGGGGCCGGAGCCCTGGCCAGAAACACCATATATTTT,CASAEGAGALARNTIYF
TRBV10-1,.,TRBJ2-3,TRBD2,TGCGCCAGCAGTGGGACTAGCGGAGCCGCAGATACGCAGTATTTT,CASSGTSGAADTQYF
TRBV10-2,.,TRBJ1-5,.,TGCGCCAGCAGTGATATAGGTATTCAGCCCCAGCATTTT,CASSDIGIQPQHF
TRBV6-5,.,TRBJ1-1,.,TGTGCCAGCAGTTCCCCGGCAGGGTGGGTGGAGAACACTGAAGCTTTCTTT,CASSSPAGWVENTEAFF
TRBV2,few,TRBJ2-1,TRBD2,TGTGCCAGTCCTAGCGGGGTTAACAATGAGCAGTTCTTC,CASPSGVNNEQFF
TRBV19,.,TRBJ2-1,.,TGTGCCAGTATGGGTGAACGGTACAATGAGCAGTTCTTC,CASMGERYNEQFF
TRBV6-1,few,TRBJ1-2,.,TGTGCCAGCAGCTCCGTACCGGGAGAACTTGGCTACACCTTC,CASSSVPGELGYTF
TRBV9,many,TRBJ2-1,TRBD2,TGTGCCAGCAGCCCGACTAGCGTCTACAATGAGCAGTTCTTC,CASSPTSVYNEQFF
TRBV12-3/TRBV12-4,.,TRBJ1-5,TRBD1,TGTGCCAGCAGCTATACAGGGGGCGGTCAGCCCCAGCATTTT,CASSYTGGGQPQHF
TRBV5-1,.,TRBJ2-3,TRBD2,TGCGCCAGCCTAGCGGGGGCTAGCACAGATACGCAGTATTTT,CASLAGASTDTQYF
TRBV14,.,TRBJ2-7,TRBD2,TGTGCCAGCAGTTGGACTAGCGGGAGGGCCGAGCAGTACTTC,CASSWTSGRAEQYF
TRBV20-1,.,TRBJ1-1,.,TGCAGTGCTACCCGACAGGATGAAGCTTTCTTT,CSATRQDEAFF